Sequencing of this T cell receptor (beta chain) was carried out in a study of T cell responses to AZD1222 COVID-19 vaccine. The CDR3 extends over 13 amino acids. The ends lost 6 bases at V and 9 bases at J; junction bases unmatched: 7. Findings and caveats of the study: Unmutated variant regions are reportedly targeted by nearly half of spike-specific TCRs. In a largely white British group with more females than males, clonal diversity was possibly underestimated. Among AZD1222 vaccinees, only 5 to 7 were seropositive at baseline. Repertoires were obtained solely post-peak T cell response.

Method: immunoSEQ multiplex PCR; TCRdb's copy keeps in-frame clones and lacks some. The sample holds 55,000 to 70,000 clones, 88% seen once. As to this clone: Its antigen is as yet unknown.

This clonotype originated in an adult in good health. V gene TRBV12-3 or TRBV12-4 combines with J gene TRBJ2-1; 8 bases fit TRBD2. The source material was peripheral blood, sampled on day 0 of AZD1222 vaccination. The CDR3 DNA follows: TGTGCCAGCAGAATGGAAGCGGGAGTTGAGCAGTTCTTC. As protein: CASRMEAGVEQFF.